This record covers a single T cell receptor (beta chain). The read stops 3 residues short of the end of the CDR3; the missing end is completed from the germline J gene. The data were taken from a study of T cells in women clearing cervical HPV infection. Germline V gene data show CDR1 as SGHTA and CDR2 as FQGTGA. The CDR3 loop spans 14 amino acids. V gave up 2 bases and J gave up 1 base, with 9 bases separating them. Using immunoSEQ multiplex PCR, the repertoire was profiled, and TCRdb retains in-frame clones only, with some absent. Its table records 25,000 to 30,000 clones. Material: blood buffy coat. The J gene is TRBJ2-7, the V gene TRBV7-3; D gene ambiguous. The receptor was isolated from a woman aged 18-70 years with a cervical HPV16 infection that either progressed to CIN3+ or cleared (not recorded which). This CDR3 is CASSLQHSSYEQYF. The CDR3 DNA, read in part, is TGTGCCAGCAGCTTACAACACAGTTCCTACGAG.